This paragraph reports one T cell receptor beta chain. The data were taken from a study of cytomegalovirus exposure and HLA in healthy donors. Germline V lookup: CDR1 SNHLY, CDR2 FYNNEI. The CDR3 contains 13 residues. V dropped 3 bases and J dropped 3 bases, with 9 bases sitting between them. Primers for the PCR totalled 60 Vbeta and 13 Jbeta. Generated by immunoSEQ multiplex PCR, the TCRdb table keeps only in-frame clones and is missing some. The top ten clones hold 1.3% of a sample with 160,000 or so clones, just under 80% of them seen once. The rearrangement links TRBV2 to TRBJ2-7; D gene unclear. The sequence derives from a man aged 25-40 years in good health and CMV-seronegative. Specimen: PBMCs. DNA of the CDR3: TGTGCCAGCAGTGAGCGTCCAAACTACGAGCAGTACTTC. Translating it yields CASSERPNYEQYF.